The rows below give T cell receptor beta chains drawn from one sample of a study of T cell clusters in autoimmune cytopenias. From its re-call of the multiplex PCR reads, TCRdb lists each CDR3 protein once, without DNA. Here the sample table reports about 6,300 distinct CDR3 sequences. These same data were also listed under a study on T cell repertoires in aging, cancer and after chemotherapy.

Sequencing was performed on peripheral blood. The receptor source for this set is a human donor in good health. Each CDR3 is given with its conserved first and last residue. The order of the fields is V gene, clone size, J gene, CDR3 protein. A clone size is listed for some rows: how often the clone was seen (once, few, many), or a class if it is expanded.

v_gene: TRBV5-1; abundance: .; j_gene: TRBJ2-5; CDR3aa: CASSLGTGATQYF
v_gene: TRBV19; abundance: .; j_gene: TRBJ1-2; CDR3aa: CASSIPGTPYGYTF
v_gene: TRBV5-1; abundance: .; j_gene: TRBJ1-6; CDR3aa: CASSYYPISTDDNSPLHF
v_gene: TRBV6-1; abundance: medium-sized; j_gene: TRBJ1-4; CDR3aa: CASRETGLGKLFF
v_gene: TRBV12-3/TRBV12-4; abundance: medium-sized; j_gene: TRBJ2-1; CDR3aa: CASSPGPYNEQFF
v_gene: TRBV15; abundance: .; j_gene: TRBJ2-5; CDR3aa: CATSRRTSGGLETQYF
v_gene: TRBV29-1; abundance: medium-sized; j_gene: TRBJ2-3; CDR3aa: CSVDGDRDTDTQYF
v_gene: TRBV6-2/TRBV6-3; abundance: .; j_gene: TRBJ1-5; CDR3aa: CASSYTISGGQPQHF
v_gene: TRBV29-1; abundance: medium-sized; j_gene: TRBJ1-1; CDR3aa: CSVEVRGRDTEAFF
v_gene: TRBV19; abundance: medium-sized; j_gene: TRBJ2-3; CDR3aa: CASSPRRGLAGTTDTQYF
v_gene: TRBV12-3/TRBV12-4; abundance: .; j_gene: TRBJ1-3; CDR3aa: CASSLGHSGNTIYF
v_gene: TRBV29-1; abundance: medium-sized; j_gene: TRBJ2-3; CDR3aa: CSVARTSGGTDTQYF
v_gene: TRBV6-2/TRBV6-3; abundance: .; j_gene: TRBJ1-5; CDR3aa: CASSYGDRSYQPQHF
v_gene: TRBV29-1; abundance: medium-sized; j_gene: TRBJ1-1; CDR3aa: CSVESREAEAFF
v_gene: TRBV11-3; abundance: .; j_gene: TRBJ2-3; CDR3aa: CASSKAEAVSTQYF
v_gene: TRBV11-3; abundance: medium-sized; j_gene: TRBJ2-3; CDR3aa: CASSSSDTQYF
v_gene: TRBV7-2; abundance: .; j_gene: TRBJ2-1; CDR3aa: CASSLTRTEQFF
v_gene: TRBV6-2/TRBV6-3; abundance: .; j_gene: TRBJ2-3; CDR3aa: CASRPTGRNTDTQYF
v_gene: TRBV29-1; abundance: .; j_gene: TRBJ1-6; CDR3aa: CSMTVNSPLHF
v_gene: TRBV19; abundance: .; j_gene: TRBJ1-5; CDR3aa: CASIRQGAQQPQHF
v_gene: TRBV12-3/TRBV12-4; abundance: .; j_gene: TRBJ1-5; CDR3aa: CASSLRAASNQPQHF
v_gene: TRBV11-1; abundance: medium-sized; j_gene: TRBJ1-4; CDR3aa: CASSFQTGLNEKLFF
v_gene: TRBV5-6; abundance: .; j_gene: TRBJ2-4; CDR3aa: CASSPLRAEENIQYF
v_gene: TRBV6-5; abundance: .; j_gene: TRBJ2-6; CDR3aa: CASSYPGGAGANVLTF
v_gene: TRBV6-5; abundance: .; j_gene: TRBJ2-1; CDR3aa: CASRGGSRDEQFF
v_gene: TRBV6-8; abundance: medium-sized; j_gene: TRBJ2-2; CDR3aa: CASSYGEGLAGDTGELFF
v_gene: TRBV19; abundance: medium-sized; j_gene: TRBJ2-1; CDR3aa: CATLAGSWDEQFF
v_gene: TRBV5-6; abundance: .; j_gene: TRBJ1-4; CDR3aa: CASSLGRGREKLFF
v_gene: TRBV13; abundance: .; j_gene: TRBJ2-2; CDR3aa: CASSAGLAGGPRTGELFF
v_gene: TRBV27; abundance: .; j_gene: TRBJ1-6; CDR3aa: CASRDNSPLHF
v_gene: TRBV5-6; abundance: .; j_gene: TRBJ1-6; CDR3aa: CASSLKRHRYSNSPLHF
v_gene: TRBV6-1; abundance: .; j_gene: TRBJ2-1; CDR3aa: CASSPRRGVLHNEQFF
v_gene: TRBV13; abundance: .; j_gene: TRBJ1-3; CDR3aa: CASSPVEDGNTIYF
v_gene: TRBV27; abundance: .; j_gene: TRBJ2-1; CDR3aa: CASRAGLVSYNEQFF
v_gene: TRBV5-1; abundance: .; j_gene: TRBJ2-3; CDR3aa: CASSLGDRGLGDTQYF
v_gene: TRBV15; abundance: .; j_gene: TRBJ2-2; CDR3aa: CATSKLGGGGELFF
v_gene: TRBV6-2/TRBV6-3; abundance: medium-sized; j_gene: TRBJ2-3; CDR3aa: CASSWDFRPTDTQYF
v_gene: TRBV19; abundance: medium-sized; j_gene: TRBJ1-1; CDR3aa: CASSKGGHTEAFF
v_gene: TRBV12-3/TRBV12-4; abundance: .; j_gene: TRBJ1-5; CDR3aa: CASSSGGNQPQHF
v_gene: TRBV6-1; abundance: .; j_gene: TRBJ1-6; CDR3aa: CASSENRRSQSPLHF
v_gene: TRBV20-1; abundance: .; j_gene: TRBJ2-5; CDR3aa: CSARGSTRETQYF
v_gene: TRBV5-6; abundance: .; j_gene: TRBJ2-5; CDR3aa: CASSFRTGGQETQYF
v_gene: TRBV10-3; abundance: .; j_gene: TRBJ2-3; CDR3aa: CAISEGLAWDTQYF
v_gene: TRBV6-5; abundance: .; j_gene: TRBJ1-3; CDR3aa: CASSRGMLNTIYF
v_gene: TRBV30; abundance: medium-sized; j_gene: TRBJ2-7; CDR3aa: CAWAHSYEQYF
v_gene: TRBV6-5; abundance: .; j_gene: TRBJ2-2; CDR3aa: CASRAGSGGHTGELFF
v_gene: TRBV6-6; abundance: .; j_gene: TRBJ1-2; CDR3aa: CASSYSGQLANYGYTF
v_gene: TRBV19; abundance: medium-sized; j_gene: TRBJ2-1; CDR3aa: CASSARAFREQFF
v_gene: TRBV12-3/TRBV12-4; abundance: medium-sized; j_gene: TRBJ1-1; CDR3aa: CASSPFPRSRMNTEAFF
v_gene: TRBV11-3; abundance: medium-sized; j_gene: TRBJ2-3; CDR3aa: CASRTLGTDTQYF
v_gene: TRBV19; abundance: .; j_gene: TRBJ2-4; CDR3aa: CASSIVGGTSNF
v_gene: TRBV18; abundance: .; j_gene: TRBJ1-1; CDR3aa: CASSPPGDRGTEAFF
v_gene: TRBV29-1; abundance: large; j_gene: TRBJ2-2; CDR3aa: CSVDRGNTGELFF
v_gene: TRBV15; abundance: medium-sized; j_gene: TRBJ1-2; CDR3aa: CATSGRSGSYTF
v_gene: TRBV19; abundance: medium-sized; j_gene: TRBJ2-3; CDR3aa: CASSVRDSFGTDTQYF
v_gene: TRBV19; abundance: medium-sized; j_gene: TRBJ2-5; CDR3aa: CASSIDRGTQYF
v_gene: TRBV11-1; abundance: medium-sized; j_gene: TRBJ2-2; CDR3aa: CASSLAGVSANTGELFF
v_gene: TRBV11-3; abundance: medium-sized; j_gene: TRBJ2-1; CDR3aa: CASSGGGAAYNEQFF
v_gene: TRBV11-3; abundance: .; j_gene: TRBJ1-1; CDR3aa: CASSLMARAGASTEAFF
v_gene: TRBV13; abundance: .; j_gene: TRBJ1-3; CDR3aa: CATRPVRTGNTIYF